A single sample gave rise to the 23 T cell receptor beta chains below, sequenced in a study of T cell clonality in common variable immunodeficiency. The method was immunoSEQ multiplex PCR; TCRdb's version includes in-frame clones alone and lacks a portion of them. Altogether about 55,000 clones were found in the sample, and no singletons occur. Source material: peripheral blood mononuclear cells. The origin of the receptors is a person aged 18 to 75 in good health.

The sample holds many counts of this clone. The read ends 3 residues early relative to the CDR3; the germline J gene fills the gap. V and J are TRBV6-2 or TRBV6-3 and TRBJ2-5; 7 bases map to TRBD1. V lost 4 bases and J lost 0; bases outside the gene matches: 8. This CDR3 spans 16 amino acids. Germline V CDR1 and CDR2: MNHEY, SVGEGT. Partial CDR3 DNA: TGTGCCAGCAGTTCACTCTACAGGGGAAACCAAGAGACC. It codes for CASSSLYRGNQET. The full CDR3 sequence reads CASSSLYRGNQETQYF.

This clone appeared many times. The sequenced fragment ends 3 residues before the CDR3 boundary, so the rest is inferred from the germline J gene. The gene calls are TRBV12-3 or TRBV12-4 and TRBJ1-6; the match to TRBD1 covers 7 bases. The CDR3 loop spans 14 amino acids. After removal of 4 bases from V and 10 bases from J, the junction contained 7 bases not matched to a gene. CDR3 protein: CASSSRQGGSPLHF. The sequenced CDR3 bases are TGTGCCAGCAGTTCTAGACAGGGAGGGTCACCC.

At least ten counts were recorded for this clone. The read ends 3 residues shy of where the CDR3 ends; the end is completed using the germline J gene. The chain is built from TRBV6-2 or TRBV6-3 and TRBJ1-5; perhaps TRBD1 as D (5 bases). Deletions cut 4 bases from V and 2 bases from J, with 9 bases between. This CDR3 is built from 14 residues. Germline-derived CDR1 and CDR2 are MNHEY and SVGEGT. CDR3 loop: CASSFWGGNQPQHF. The sequenced part of the CDR3 DNA is TGTGCCAGCAGTTTCTGGGGGGGCAATCAGCCC.

This clone was recorded many times. Read coverage stops 3 residues before the CDR3 terminus; the germline J gene supplies the remainder. This chain uses TRBV18 with TRBJ1-1; perhaps TRBD1 as D (5 bases). The CDR3 is 14 residues long. Germline V CDR1 and CDR2: KGHSH, LQKENI. The covered CDR3 bases are TGTGCCAGCTCACCAACAGACAGAACCGGCGGA. Translation gives CASSPTDRTGG. The complete CDR3 sequence is CASSPTDRTGGAFF. The complete variable domain, with remaining parts taken from reference TRBV18 and TRBJ1-1, reads NAGVMQNPRHLVRRRGQEARLRCSPMKGHSHVYWYRQLPEEGLKFMVYLQKENIIDESGMPKERFSAEFPKEGPSILRIQQVVRGDSAAYFCASSPTDRTGGAFFGQGTRLTVV.

This clone was picked up a small number of times. The read halts 3 residues ahead of the CDR3 end, with the missing end drawn from the germline J gene. V gene TRBV6-1 combines with J gene TRBJ2-7; TRBD2 aligns across 13 bases. This CDR3 comprises 15 residues. Looked up from germline, CDR1 is MNHNS and CDR2 is SASEGT. With 2 bases clipped from V and 5 bases from J, the junction kept 3 bases outside the gene matches. The CDR3 bases that were read are TGTGCCAGCAGTGAATGGACTAGCGGGAGCAACGAG. It yields the protein CASSEWTSGSNE. The whole CDR3 sequence reads CASSEWTSGSNEQYF.

This clone showed up many times. A junction end diverges from the germline sequence, so it may reflect a read error. The read ends 3 residues shy of where the CDR3 ends; the end is completed using the germline J gene. This sequence joins TRBV19 and TRBJ1-5, with 8 bases that match TRBD1. Looked up from germline, CDR1 is LNHDA and CDR2 is SQIVND (reference sequence). CDR3 length: 15 residues. The part of the CDR3 DNA that was read is TGTGCCAGTAGTCTAGAAGACAGGGGAGGCCAGCCC. This gives the protein CASSLEDRGGQP. The whole CDR3 sequence is CASSLEDRGGQPQHF.

This clone was seen ten or more times. The DNA ends 3 residues before the CDR3 does, and the rest of the CDR3 is filled in from the germline J gene. The V and J genes are TRBV20-1 and TRBJ2-1; 9 bases are a match to TRBD2. Germline lookup yields CDR1 DFQATT and CDR2 SNEGSKA (reference sequence). V gave up 2 bases and J gave up 7 bases; unmatched junction bases: 9. The CDR3 covers 15 residues. The sequenced CDR3 bases are TGCAGTGCTAGATGGTCGGCGGGAGGGCCGAATGAG. It yields the protein CSARWSAGGPNE. The whole CDR3 sequence is CSARWSAGGPNEQFF.

This clone came up many times. The read terminates 3 residues before the CDR3 end, so the remaining end is supplied by the germline J gene. This rearrangement joins TRBV19 to TRBJ1-2; D is unclear. This CDR3 spans 15 amino acids. CDR1 LNHDA and CDR2 SQIVND come from the germline V gene (reference sequence). V was shortened by 7 bases and J by 6 bases, with 21 bases between the two germline ends. CDR3 amino acids: CASTPALAAKDGYTF. The sequenced CDR3 bases are TGTGCCAGTACCCCCGCCTTGGCGGCGAAAGATGGC. The full variable domain, rest sourced from reference TRBV19 and TRBJ1-2, is DGGITQSPKYLFRKEGQNVTLSCEQNLNHDAMYWYRQDPGQGLRLIYYSQIVNDFQKGDIAEGYSVSREKKESFPLTVTSAQKNPTAFYLCASTPALAAKDGYTFGSGTRLTVV.

The sample holds many counts of this clone. The read finishes 3 residues shy of the CDR3 end, and the germline J gene is used to complete it. This chain links TRBV13 with TRBJ2-1; 12 nucleotides line up with TRBD2. V dropped 2 bases and J dropped 8; count of bases not matched to a gene: 4. Germline V gives CDR1 PRHDT, CDR2 FYEKMQ (reference sequence). The CDR3 runs to 15 residues. The sequenced part of the CDR3 DNA is TGTGCCAGCAGCTTAAGGACTAGCGGGATAGATGAG. This encodes CASSLRTSGIDE. The complete CDR3 sequence is CASSLRTSGIDEQFF.

This clone was detected ten times or more. CDR3 region: CASSLVPPGTGGNEQYF. The CDR3 bases that were read are TGCGCCAGCAGCTTGGTTCCGCCTGGGACAGGGGGGAACGAG. The chain couples TRBV5-1 to TRBJ2-7; TRBD1 agrees at 11 bases. The read ends 3 residues before the CDR3 terminus; that terminus is restored from the germline J gene. Germline CDR1 is SGHRS and CDR2 is YFSETQ. V was clipped by 0 bases and J by 5 bases; unmatched bases: 10. The CDR3 runs to 17 residues. Full variable domain (remainder filled in from reference TRBV5-1 and TRBJ2-7): KAGVTQTPRYLIKTRGQQVTLSCSPISGHRSVSWYQQTPGQGLQFLFEYFSETQRNKGNFPGRFSGRQFSNSRSEMNVSTLELGDSALYLCASSLVPPGTGGNEQYFGPGTRLTVT.

Many counts were recorded for this clone. The read ends 3 residues before the CDR3 terminus; that terminus is restored from the germline J gene. The chain uses TRBV3-1 (or the pseudogene TRBV3-2) and TRBJ2-6; D is unresolved. V was clipped by 0 bases and J by 0 bases, with 6 bases between them. Germline V gene sequence: CDR1 LGHDT, CDR2 YNNKEL (reference sequence). The CDR3 sequence is 16 residues long. This CDR3 is CASSQETGSGANVLTF. The sequenced CDR3 bases are TGTGCCAGCAGCCAAGAGACGGGCTCTGGGGCCAACGTC.

This clone was detected many times. The read ends 3 residues shy of where the CDR3 ends; the end is completed using the germline J gene. The genes are TRBV19 and TRBJ2-5; D is possibly TRBD1 (6 bases). Trimming removed 2 bases from V and 3 bases from J, with 10 bases in between. This CDR3 is 14 amino acids long. In germline, CDR1 is LNHDA, CDR2 SQIVND (reference sequence). The CDR3 loop is CASSILNREETQYF. Incomplete CDR3 DNA: TGTGCCAGTAGTATATTAAACAGGGAAGAGACC.

This clone was observed many times. With the read ending 3 residues before the CDR3 end, the germline J gene is used to fill in that end. The chain recombines TRBV6-4 with TRBJ2-2, with 7 bases lining up with TRBD1. The CDR3 is 15 residues long. Germline lookup yields CDR1 MRHNA and CDR2 SNTAGT. With 5 bases clipped from V and 4 bases from J, the junction kept 7 bases outside the gene matches. The CDR3 bases that were read are TGTGCCAGCAGTCAGACAGGGATTAGCACCGGGGAG. Encoded protein: CASSQTGISTGE. The full CDR3 is CASSQTGISTGELFF.

In this sample, this clone turned up many times. The CDR3 is cut off 3 residues early in the read; its end comes from the germline J gene. The chain has TRBV7-9 and TRBJ1-1; possibly TRBD1 for D (5 bases). Germline CDR1 is SEHNR and CDR2 is FQNEAQ (reference sequence). V lost 5 bases and J 0 bases, leaving 10 bases between the germline ends. The CDR3 is made up of 14 amino acids. CDR3 DNA (partial): TGTGCCAGCAGCGACAGAAGCCTGAACACTGAA. Residues: CASSDRSLNTE. The whole CDR3 sequence is CASSDRSLNTEAFF.

Many counts were recorded for this clone. The missing CDR3 end, 3 residues past where the read stops, is filled in from the germline J gene. The rearrangement uses TRBV18 and TRBJ2-7, with a weak D call TRBD2 (6 bases). CDR3 size: 12 residues. The germline gives CDR1 KGHSH, CDR2 LQKENI. Deletions cut 6 bases from V and 6 bases from J, with 12 bases between. CDR3 sequence reads: CASSRGNGEQYF. The part of the CDR3 DNA that was read is TGTGCCAGCTCTCGGGGGAACGGCGAG.

In its sample, this clone was seen many times. The read ends 3 residues shy of where the CDR3 ends; the end is completed using the germline J gene. This sequence joins TRBV6-1 and TRBJ1-2; a weak D match, TRBD1 (5 bases). The V end lost 3 bases, the J end lost 6 bases, and 17 bases lay between the germline ends. The CDR3 is 15 residues long. CDR1 and CDR2 (germline): MNHNS, SASEGT. CDR3 bases read: TGTGCCAGCAGTGATCCTCGATGGGGGGATAATGGC. It translates to CASSDPRWGDNG. The full CDR3 is CASSDPRWGDNGYTF.

This clone was found a few times. A read error may account for a junction end that differs from germline. The CDR3 goes on 3 residues after the read ends, and that part is filled in from the germline J gene. The chain recombines TRBV18 with TRBJ1-1; a weak D match, TRBD1 (5 bases). CDR3 length: 14 residues. The V gene's germline CDR1 is KGHSH and CDR2 LQKENI. The CDR3 loop is CASSQGWRNIEAFF. CDR3 DNA (partial): TGTGCCAGCTCCCAGGGATGGAGAAACATTGAA.

This clone has a count of ten or more. The read ends 3 residues early relative to the CDR3; the germline J gene fills the gap. The V gene is TRBV20-1, the J gene TRBJ2-3, with D possibly matching TRBD2 (6 bases). This CDR3 comprises 13 residues. Germline CDR1 and CDR2: DFQATT and SNEGSKA (reference sequence). The CDR3 here is CRPGLFITDTQYF. Partial CDR3 DNA: TGCAGACCGGGACTTTTTATCACAGATACG.

This clone occurred many times. The read terminates 3 residues before the CDR3 end, so the remaining end is supplied by the germline J gene. This rearrangement joins TRBV7-9 to TRBJ2-5, with 7 bases fitting TRBD1. This CDR3 is built from 15 residues. CDR1 and CDR2 from the germline V gene are SEHNR and FQNEAQ (reference sequence). V lost 6 bases, J lost 3 bases, and 10 bases stayed unmatched. CDR3 residues: CASRPDGTDKETQYF. The sequenced CDR3 bases are TGTGCCAGCAGGCCAGACGGGACAGATAAAGAGACC.

There are a few counts of this clone. Partial CDR3 DNA: TGTGCCAGCAGCTTAGACCAGGGGATTGGCGGT. Its translation: CASSLDQGIGG. From start to end, the CDR3 is CASSLDQGIGGQYF. V and J are TRBV7-2 and TRBJ2-4; weak D call: TRBD1 (6 bases). With the read ending 3 residues before the CDR3 end, the germline J gene is used to fill in that end. CDR1 and CDR2 from the germline V gene are SGHTA and FQGNSA. This CDR3 is built from 14 residues.

Ten or more counts support this clone. A junction end diverges from the germline sequence, so it may reflect a read error. Read data end 3 residues before the CDR3 end; the end is taken from the germline J gene. This rearrangement joins TRBV10-3 to TRBJ1-2; no firm D call. The CDR3 loop spans 13 amino acids. Germline V gene data show CDR1 as ENHRY and CDR2 as SYGVKD. The CDR3 here is CAVSADTNYGYTF. Partial CDR3 DNA: TGTGCCGTCAGTGCAGACACCAACTATGGC.

This clone has a count of ten or more. The read terminates 3 residues before the CDR3 end, so the remaining end is supplied by the germline J gene. The rearrangement uses TRBV7-9 and TRBJ1-2; 11 bases align to TRBD1. The CDR3 has 13 residues. The germline V gene encodes CDR1 SEHNR and CDR2 FQNEAQ (reference sequence). V shed 6 bases and J 6 bases; nucleotides not matched to a gene: 3. The CDR3 DNA, read in part, is TGTGCCAGCAGTCCGGGACAGGGGGATGGC. Its translation: CASSPGQGDG. The CDR3, in full, reads CASSPGQGDGYTF.

Ten or more counts support this clone. The CDR3 goes on 3 residues after the read ends, and that part is filled in from the germline J gene. The chain joins TRBV7-9 to TRBJ1-2, with 8 positions matching TRBD1. The CDR3 length is 15 residues. V lost 3 bases and J lost 5; bases outside the gene matches: 8. The germline gives CDR1 SEHNR, CDR2 FQNEAQ (reference sequence). The sequenced part of the CDR3 DNA is TGTGCCAGCAGCTTTAGCAGGGGGCCAGGATATGGC. Translated, it gives CASSFSRGPGYG. The whole CDR3 protein reads CASSFSRGPGYGYTF.